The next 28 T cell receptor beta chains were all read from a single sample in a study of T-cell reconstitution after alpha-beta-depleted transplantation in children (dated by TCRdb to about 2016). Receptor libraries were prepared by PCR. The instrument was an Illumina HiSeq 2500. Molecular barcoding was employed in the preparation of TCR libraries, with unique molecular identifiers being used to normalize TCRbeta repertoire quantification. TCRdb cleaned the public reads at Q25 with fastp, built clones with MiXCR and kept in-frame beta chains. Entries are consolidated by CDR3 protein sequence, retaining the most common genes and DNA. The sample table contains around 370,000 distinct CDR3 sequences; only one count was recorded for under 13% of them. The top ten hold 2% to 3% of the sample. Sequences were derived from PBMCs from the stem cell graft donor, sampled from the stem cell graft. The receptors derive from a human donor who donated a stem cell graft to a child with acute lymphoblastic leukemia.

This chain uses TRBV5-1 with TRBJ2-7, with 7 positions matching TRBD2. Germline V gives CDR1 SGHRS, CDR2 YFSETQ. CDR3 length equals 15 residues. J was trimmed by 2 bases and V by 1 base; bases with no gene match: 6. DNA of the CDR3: TGCGCCAGCAGCTTGATCTGGGAGGGCCCCTACGAGCAGTACTTC. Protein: CASSLIWEGPYEQYF.

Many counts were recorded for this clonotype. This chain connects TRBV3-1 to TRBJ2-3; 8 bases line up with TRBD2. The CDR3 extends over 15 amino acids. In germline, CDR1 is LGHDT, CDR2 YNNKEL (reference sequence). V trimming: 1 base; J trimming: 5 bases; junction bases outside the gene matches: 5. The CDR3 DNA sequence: TGTGCCAGCAGCCAAGTTTTACTAGCGGAAGATACGCAGTATTTT. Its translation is CASSQVLLAEDTQYF.

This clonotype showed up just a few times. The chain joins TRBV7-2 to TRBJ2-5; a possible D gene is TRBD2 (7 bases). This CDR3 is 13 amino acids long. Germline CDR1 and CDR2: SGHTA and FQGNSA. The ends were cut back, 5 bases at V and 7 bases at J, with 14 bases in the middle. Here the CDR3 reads CASSTREGGTQYF. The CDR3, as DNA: TGTGCCAGCAGCACGAGGGAGGGGGGGACCCAGTACTTC.

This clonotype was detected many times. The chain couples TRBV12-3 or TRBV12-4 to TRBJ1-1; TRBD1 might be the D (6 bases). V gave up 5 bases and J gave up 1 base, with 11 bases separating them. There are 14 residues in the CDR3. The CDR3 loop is CASSRPGQNTEAFF. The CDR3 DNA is TGTGCCAGCAGTCGTCCGGGACAGAACACTGAAGCTTTCTTT.

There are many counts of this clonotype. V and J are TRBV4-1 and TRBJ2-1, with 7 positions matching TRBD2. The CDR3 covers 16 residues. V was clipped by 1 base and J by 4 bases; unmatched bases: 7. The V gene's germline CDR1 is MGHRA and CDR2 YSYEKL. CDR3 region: CASSQVRTSSYNEQFF. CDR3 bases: TGCGCCAGCAGCCAAGTCCGGACTAGTAGTTACAATGAGCAGTTCTTC.

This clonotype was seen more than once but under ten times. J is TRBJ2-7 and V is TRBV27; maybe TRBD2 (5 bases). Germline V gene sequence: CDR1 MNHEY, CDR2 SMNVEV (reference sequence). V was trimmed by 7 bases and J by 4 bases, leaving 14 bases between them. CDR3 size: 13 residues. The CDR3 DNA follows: TGTGCCAGCATAGGCCGCGGCGGGTACGAGCAGTACTTC. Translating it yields CASIGRGGYEQYF.

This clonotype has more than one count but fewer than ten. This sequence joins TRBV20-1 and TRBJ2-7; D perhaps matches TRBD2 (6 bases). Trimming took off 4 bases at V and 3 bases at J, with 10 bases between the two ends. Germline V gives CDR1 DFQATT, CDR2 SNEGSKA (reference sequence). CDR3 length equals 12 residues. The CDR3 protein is CSATMGLYEQYF. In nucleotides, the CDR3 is TGCAGTGCTACTATGGGACTCTACGAGCAGTACTTC.

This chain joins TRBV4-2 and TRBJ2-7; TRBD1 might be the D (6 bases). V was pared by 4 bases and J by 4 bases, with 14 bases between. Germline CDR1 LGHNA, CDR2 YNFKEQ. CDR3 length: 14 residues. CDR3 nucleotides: TGTGCCAGCAGCCGGAATTCACAGGGTTACGAGCAGTACTTC. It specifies CASSRNSQGYEQYF.

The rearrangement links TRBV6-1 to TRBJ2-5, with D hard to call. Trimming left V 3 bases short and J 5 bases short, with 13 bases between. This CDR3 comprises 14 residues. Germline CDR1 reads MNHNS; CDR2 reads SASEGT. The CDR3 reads CASSDAHTLETQYF. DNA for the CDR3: TGTGCCAGCAGTGATGCCCACACCTTGGAGACCCAGTACTTC.

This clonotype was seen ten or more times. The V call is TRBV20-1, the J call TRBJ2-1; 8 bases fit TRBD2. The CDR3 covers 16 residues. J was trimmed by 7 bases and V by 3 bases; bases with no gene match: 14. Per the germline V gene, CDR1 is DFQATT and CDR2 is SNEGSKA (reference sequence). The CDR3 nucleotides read TGCAGTGCTAGGTACATTACCCCGGGACTAGGAAATGAGCAGTTCTTC. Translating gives CSARYITPGLGNEQFF.

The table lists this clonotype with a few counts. CDR3 nucleotide sequence: TGCAGTGCTAGTGCCATAGTGGGCGAGCAGTACTTC. Translating it yields CSASAIVGEQYF. The chain joins TRBV20-1 to TRBJ2-7; D gene unclear. Trimming removed 3 bases from V and 6 bases from J, with 12 bases in between. There are 12 residues in the CDR3. Germline CDR1 is DFQATT and CDR2 is SNEGSKA (reference sequence).

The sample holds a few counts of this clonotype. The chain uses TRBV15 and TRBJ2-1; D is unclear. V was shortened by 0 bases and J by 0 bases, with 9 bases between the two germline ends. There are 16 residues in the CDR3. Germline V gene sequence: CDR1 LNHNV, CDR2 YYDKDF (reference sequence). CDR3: CATSRDVFHSYNEQFF. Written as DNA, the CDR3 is TGTGCCACCAGCAGAGATGTCTTCCACTCCTACAATGAGCAGTTCTTC.

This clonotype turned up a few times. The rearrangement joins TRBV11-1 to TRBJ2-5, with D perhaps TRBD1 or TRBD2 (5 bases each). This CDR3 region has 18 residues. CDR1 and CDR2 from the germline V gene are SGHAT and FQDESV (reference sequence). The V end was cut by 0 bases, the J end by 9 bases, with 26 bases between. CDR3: CASSLAPPNHAGMGAQYF. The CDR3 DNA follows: TGTGCCAGCAGCTTAGCCCCCCCCAATCATGCGGGCATGGGGGCCCAGTACTTC. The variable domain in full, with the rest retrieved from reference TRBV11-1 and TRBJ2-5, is EAEVAQSPRYKITEKSQAVAFWCDPISGHATLYWYRQILGQGPELLVQFQDESVVDDSQLPKDRFSAERLKGVDSTLKIQPAELGDSAMYLCASSLAPPNHAGMGAQYFGPGTRLLVL.

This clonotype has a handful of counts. The CDR3 coding sequence is TGTGCCAGCAGCTTGGCCGCGGAGGGGAATGAGCAGTTCTTC. This translates into CASSLAAEGNEQFF. The chain carries TRBV5-4 and TRBJ2-1, with a possible D match to TRBD2 (6 bases). V lost 0 bases to trimming and J lost 7 bases, with 11 bases between them. Germline V CDR1 and CDR2: SGHNT, YYREEE (reference sequence). This CDR3 has 14 amino acids. Based on the CDR3 plus reference TRBV5-4 and TRBJ2-1, the full variable domain is ETGVTQSPTHLIKTRGQQVTLRCSSQSGHNTVSWYQQALGQGPQFIFQYYREEENGRGNFPPRFSGLQFPNYSSELNVNALELDDSALYLCASSLAAEGNEQFFGPGTRLTVL.

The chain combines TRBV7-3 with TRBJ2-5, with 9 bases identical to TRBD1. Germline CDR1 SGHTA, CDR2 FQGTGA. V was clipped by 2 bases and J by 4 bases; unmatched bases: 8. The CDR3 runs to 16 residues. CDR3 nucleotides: TGTGCCAGCAGCTTAGGGACAGGGCTTTTGGGAGAGACCCAGTACTTC. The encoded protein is CASSLGTGLLGETQYF.

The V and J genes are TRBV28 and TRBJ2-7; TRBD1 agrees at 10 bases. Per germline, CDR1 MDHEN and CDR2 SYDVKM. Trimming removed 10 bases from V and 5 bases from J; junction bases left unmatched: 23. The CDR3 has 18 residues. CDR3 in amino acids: CATTQSQGGTGVANEQYF. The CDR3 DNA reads TGTGCCACCACCCAGTCCCAAGGTGGGACAGGGGTTGCCAACGAGCAGTACTTC.

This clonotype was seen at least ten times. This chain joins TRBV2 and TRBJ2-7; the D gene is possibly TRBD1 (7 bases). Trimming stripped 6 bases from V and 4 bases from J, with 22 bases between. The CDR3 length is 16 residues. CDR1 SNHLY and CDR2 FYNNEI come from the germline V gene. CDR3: CASSRPAGGSLYEQYF. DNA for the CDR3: TGTGCCAGCAGCCGGCCGGCAGGGGGGTCCTTATACGAGCAGTACTTC.

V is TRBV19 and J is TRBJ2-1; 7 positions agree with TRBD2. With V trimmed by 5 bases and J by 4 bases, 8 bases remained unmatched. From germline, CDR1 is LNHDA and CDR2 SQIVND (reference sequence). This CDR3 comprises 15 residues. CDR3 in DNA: TGTGCCAGTAGTCTTAGCGGGTACAGGTACAATGAGCAGTTCTTC. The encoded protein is CASSLSGYRYNEQFF.

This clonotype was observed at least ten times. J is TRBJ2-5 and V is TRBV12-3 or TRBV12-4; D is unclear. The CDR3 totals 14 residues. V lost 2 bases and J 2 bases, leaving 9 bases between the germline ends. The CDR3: CASSLTGTQETQYF. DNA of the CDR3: TGTGCCAGCAGTTTAACCGGAACTCAAGAGACCCAGTACTTC.

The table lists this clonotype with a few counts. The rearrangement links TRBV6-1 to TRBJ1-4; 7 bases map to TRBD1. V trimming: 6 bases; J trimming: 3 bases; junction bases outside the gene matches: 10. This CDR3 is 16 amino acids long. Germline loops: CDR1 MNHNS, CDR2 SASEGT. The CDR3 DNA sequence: TGTGCCAGCAGCCGCGCAGGGGGAACAGCTAATGAAAAACTGTTTTTT. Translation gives CASSRAGGTANEKLFF.

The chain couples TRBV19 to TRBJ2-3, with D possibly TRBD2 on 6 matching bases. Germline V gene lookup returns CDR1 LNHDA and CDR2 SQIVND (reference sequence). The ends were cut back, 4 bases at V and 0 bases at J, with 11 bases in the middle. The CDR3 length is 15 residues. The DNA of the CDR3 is TGTGCCAGTAGTAAGTGGACTACTAGCACAGATACGCAGTATTTT. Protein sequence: CASSKWTTSTDTQYF.

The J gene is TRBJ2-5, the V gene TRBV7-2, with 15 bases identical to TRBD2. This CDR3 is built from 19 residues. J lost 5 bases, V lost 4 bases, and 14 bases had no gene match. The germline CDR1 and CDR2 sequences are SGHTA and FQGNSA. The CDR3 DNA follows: TGTGCCAGCAGCTCACGATGGGGGACTAGCGGGAGGCGGGGCGAGACCCAGTACTTC. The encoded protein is CASSSRWGTSGRRGETQYF.

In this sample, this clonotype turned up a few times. The CDR3 reads CASSGLAGNTGELFF. The CDR3 DNA reads TGTGCCAGCAGCGGACTAGCGGGAAACACCGGGGAGCTGTTTTTT. The genes are TRBV12-3 or TRBV12-4 and TRBJ2-2; 12 bases align to TRBD2. With V trimmed by 6 bases and J by 2 bases, 1 base remained unmatched. This CDR3 is 15 amino acids long.

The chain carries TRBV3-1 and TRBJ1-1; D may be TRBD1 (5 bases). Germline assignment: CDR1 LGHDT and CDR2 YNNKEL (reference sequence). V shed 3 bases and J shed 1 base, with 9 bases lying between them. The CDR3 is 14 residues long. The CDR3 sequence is CASSQSTANTEAFF. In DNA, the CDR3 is TGTGCCAGCAGCCAGTCGACAGCGAACACTGAAGCTTTCTTT.

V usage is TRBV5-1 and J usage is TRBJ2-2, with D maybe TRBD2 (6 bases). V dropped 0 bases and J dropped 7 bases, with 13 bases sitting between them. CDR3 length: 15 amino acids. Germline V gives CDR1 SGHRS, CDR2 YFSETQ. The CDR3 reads CASSLVAGFDGELFF. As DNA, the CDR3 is TGCGCCAGCAGCTTGGTGGCGGGATTTGACGGGGAGCTGTTTTTT. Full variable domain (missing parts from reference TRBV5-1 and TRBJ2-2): KAGVTQTPRYLIKTRGQQVTLSCSPISGHRSVSWYQQTPGQGLQFLFEYFSETQRNKGNFPGRFSGRQFSNSRSEMNVSTLELGDSALYLCASSLVAGFDGELFFGEGSRLTVL.

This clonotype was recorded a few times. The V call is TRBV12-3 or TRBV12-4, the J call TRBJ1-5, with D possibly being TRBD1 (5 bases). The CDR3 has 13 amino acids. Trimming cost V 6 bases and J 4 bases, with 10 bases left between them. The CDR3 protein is CASSIAGNQPQHF. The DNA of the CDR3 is TGTGCCAGCAGCATCGCAGGGAATCAGCCCCAGCATTTT.

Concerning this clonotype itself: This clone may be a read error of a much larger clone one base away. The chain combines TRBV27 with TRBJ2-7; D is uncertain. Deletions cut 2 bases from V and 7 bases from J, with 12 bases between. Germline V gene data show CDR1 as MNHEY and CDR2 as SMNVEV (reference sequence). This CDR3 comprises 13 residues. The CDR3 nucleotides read TGTGCCAGCAGTTTAATCGGATCGACTGAGCAGTACTTC. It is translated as CASSLIGSTEQYF.

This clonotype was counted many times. This CDR3 reads CASSRAGGDTEAFF. The CDR3 DNA follows: TGTGCCAGCAGCCGCGCGGGGGGGGACACTGAAGCTTTCTTT. The V call is TRBV3-1, the J call TRBJ1-1; D perhaps matches TRBD1 (5 bases). V shed 4 bases and J shed 3 bases, with 12 bases lying between them. The CDR3 totals 14 residues. CDR1 is LGHDT, CDR2 YNNKEL, per germline (reference sequence).